One T cell receptor (beta chain) is described in this entry. The data were obtained in a study of cytomegalovirus exposure and HLA in healthy donors. PCR primers comprised 60 Vbeta and 13 Jbeta primers. Sequencing used immunoSEQ multiplex PCR; TCRdb keeps in-frame clones, though not all of them. The table lists approximately 220,000 clones, roughly 80% of them singletons, with 2.9% in the top ten. The V gene lost 5 bases and the J gene lost 6 bases, with 16 bases spanning the gap. CDR1 is SEHNR, CDR2 FQNEAQ, per germline (reference sequence). There are 15 residues in the CDR3. J is TRBJ1-4 and V is TRBV7-9, with D possibly matching TRBD1 (6 bases). The sequencing input was PBMCs. This clonotype was sampled from a man younger than 45 in good health and CMV-seronegative. The CDR3 DNA reads TGTGCCAGCAGCACCCGACAGGTACCCTATGAAAAACTGTTTTTT. As protein: CASSTRQVPYEKLFF.